The 16 T cell receptor beta chains below were found in one sample sequenced in a study of blood T cell repertoires in COVID-19. The repertoire was sequenced with immunoSEQ multiplex PCR; TCRdb's copy has only in-frame clones and lacks some. The sample consists of roughly 61,000 clones, around 67% of them appearing once. Input material: peripheral blood. These receptors originate from a woman between 65 and 79 years old with acute or convalescent COVID-19.

CDR3 protein: CASRRPVGANVLTF. CDR3 nucleotide sequence: TGTGCCAGCAGGCGCCCCGTGGGGGCCAACGTCCTGACTTTC. The rearrangement joins TRBV6-5 to TRBJ2-6; D unresolved. The CDR3 runs 14 residues. With 6 bases removed from V and 4 bases from J, the gap between germline ends came to 10 bases. Germline V CDR1 and CDR2: MNHEY, SVGAGI.

The gene calls are TRBV3-1 (or the pseudogene TRBV3-2) and TRBJ2-7; TRBD1 matches 9 bases. Germline trimming cut 1 base from V and 3 bases from J; bases unmatched to any gene: 7. Per the germline V gene, CDR1 is LGHDT and CDR2 is YNNKEL (reference sequence). CDR3 length equals 16 residues. In DNA form, the CDR3 reads TGTGCCAGCAGCCAAGGTCCCGGACAGGGGATCTACGAGCAGTACTTC. Translating gives CASSQGPGQGIYEQYF.

The chain joins TRBV10-3 to TRBJ2-1; TRBD2 agrees at 9 bases. This CDR3 is built from 17 residues. The germline gives CDR1 ENHRY, CDR2 SYGVKD. The J segment lost 8 bases and the V segment lost 3 bases, leaving 14 bases of the junction unmatched. In DNA, the CDR3 is TGTGCCATCAGTGACCGGAGGGGAGGCGGGGGGGTTTATGAGCAGTTCTTC. Protein product: CAISDRRGGGGVYEQFF.

V and J are TRBV7-2 and TRBJ2-1; the match to TRBD2 covers 9 bases. Germline CDR1 SGHTA, CDR2 FQGNSA. This CDR3 has 17 residues. V was clipped by 0 bases and J by 6 bases; unmatched bases: 9. CDR3 residues: CASSLAGETSGLNEQFF. CDR3 in DNA: TGTGCCAGCAGCTTAGCGGGGGAGACTAGCGGCCTCAATGAGCAGTTCTTC.

This clone was seen a few times. The genes are TRBV5-1 and TRBJ2-7; 9 positions agree with TRBD1. Trimming removed 7 bases from V and 5 bases from J; junction bases left unmatched: 7. The CDR3 spans 13 residues. CDR1 is SGHRS, CDR2 YFSETQ, per germline. CDR3 sequence (DNA): TGCGCCAGCTCCGGGACAGGGTACGACGAGCAGTACTTC. The encoded protein is CASSGTGYDEQYF.

V usage is TRBV5-1 and J usage is TRBJ1-4; the match to TRBD1 covers 9 bases. Germline CDR1 reads SGHRS; CDR2 reads YFSETQ. CDR3 length: 16 amino acids. The V gene end was trimmed by 4 bases and the J gene end by 4 bases; junction bases not matched to a gene: 8. The DNA of the CDR3 is TGCGCCAGCAGCCTTGGACAGGGGTTGGGTAATGAAAAACTGTTTTTT. This translates into CASSLGQGLGNEKLFF.

Only a few counts were recorded for this clone. V and J are TRBV3-1 (or the pseudogene TRBV3-2) and TRBJ2-7, with 7 nucleotides matching TRBD1. The CDR3 has 15 residues. J gave up 1 base and V 4 bases, and 7 bases lay outside the gene matches. CDR1 is LGHDT, CDR2 YNNKEL, per germline (reference sequence). The CDR3 reads CASSPTPGQSYEQYF. The CDR3 bases are TGTGCCAGCAGCCCTACCCCGGGACAGTCCTACGAGCAGTACTTC.

This chain links TRBV6-6 with TRBJ1-2; 8 bases line up with TRBD1. The CDR3 extends over 14 amino acids. Trimming removed 6 bases from V and 0 bases from J; junction bases left unmatched: 3. CDR1 and CDR2 from the germline V gene are MNHNY and SVGAGI (reference sequence). CDR3 sequence (DNA): TGTGCCAGCAGGGGGACAGGAACTAACTATGGCTACACCTTC. Amino acids: CASRGTGTNYGYTF.

This clone was counted a few times. V is TRBV7-3 and J is TRBJ1-1; TRBD1 aligns across 9 bases. J was trimmed by 6 bases and V by 2 bases; bases with no gene match: 4. Germline values: CDR1 SGHTA, CDR2 FQGTGA. The CDR3 has 14 amino acids. The CDR3 sequence is CASSLGQGMAEAFF. For the CDR3, the DNA is TGTGCCAGCAGCTTAGGACAGGGGATGGCTGAAGCTTTCTTT.

The genes are TRBV27 and TRBJ1-3; a possible D gene is TRBD1 (6 bases). This CDR3 comprises 16 residues. The germline gives CDR1 MNHEY, CDR2 SMNVEV (reference sequence). V gave up 2 bases and J gave up 0 bases, with 11 bases separating them. The CDR3 loop is CASSLRGGISGNTIYF. DNA for the CDR3: TGTGCCAGCAGTTTAAGGGGGGGAATCTCTGGAAACACCATATATTTT.

This chain joins TRBV2 and TRBJ2-2; D may be TRBD2 (5 bases). Per germline, CDR1 SNHLY and CDR2 FYNNEI. CDR3 length equals 13 residues. The ends were cut back, 6 bases at V and 4 bases at J, with 9 bases in the middle. CDR3 residues: CASSLRGTGELFF. In nucleotides, the CDR3 is TGTGCCAGCAGCTTACGGGGCACCGGGGAGCTGTTTTTT.

This chain joins TRBV4-2 and TRBJ2-5, with TRBD2 as a possible D gene (6 bases). Germline CDR1 is LGHNA and CDR2 is YNFKEQ. The CDR3 runs to 16 residues. The V end lost 0 bases, the J end lost 4 bases, and 15 bases lay between the germline ends. The CDR3 sequence: CASSQDRGIGLETQYF. CDR3 coding DNA: TGTGCCAGCAGCCAAGATCGGGGGATAGGCTTAGAGACCCAGTACTTC.

The V gene is TRBV27, the J gene TRBJ1-5; the D gene is possibly TRBD1 (5 bases). The germline V and J ends were trimmed by 4 bases and 6 bases, with 16 bases remaining between them. CDR3 length equals 15 residues. The germline V gene has CDR1 MNHEY and CDR2 SMNVEV (reference sequence). CDR3 residues: CASSSPGGRGQPQHF. The CDR3 region has the DNA TGTGCCAGCAGTTCCCCGGGGGGGAGAGGTCAGCCCCAGCATTTT.

The table lists this clone with a few counts. CDR3 sequence: CASSLGEGATPLHF. The DNA for the CDR3 is TGCGCCAGCAGCTTGGGAGAGGGGGCTACACCCCTCCACTTT. This chain joins TRBV5-1 and TRBJ1-6; 7 positions match TRBD1. Germline assignment: CDR1 SGHRS and CDR2 YFSETQ. The junction had 5 bases not matched to a gene; V was cut back by 0 bases and J by 11 bases. The length of the CDR3 is 14 residues.

The chain has TRBV5-4 and TRBJ1-2, with unresolved D. The CDR3 spans 15 residues. V was trimmed by 0 bases and J by 6 bases, leaving 15 bases between them. Germline V gene lookup returns CDR1 SGHNT and CDR2 YYREEE (reference sequence). Here the CDR3 reads CASSLASRPLNGYTF. The DNA of the CDR3 is TGTGCCAGCAGCTTGGCCTCCAGGCCGCTCAATGGCTACACCTTC.

The chain is built from TRBV30 and TRBJ1-1, with D hard to call. The CDR3 covers 14 residues. V gave up 2 bases and J gave up 7 bases, with 17 bases separating them. Per the germline V gene, CDR1 is GTSNPN and CDR2 is SVGIG (reference sequence). The CDR3, as DNA: TGTGCCTGGAGTTCGGAGAGGGTGTTGGGTGAAGCTTTCTTT. Translated: CAWSSERVLGEAFF.